This entry lists 18 T cell receptor beta chains sequenced from one sample in a study of cytomegalovirus exposure and HLA in healthy donors. Researchers ran the PCR with 60 Vbeta and 13 Jbeta primers. Produced via immunoSEQ multiplex PCR; TCRdb's table is partial and in-frame only. This sample carries 150,000 to 200,000 clones, approximately 78% of them seen once, and the ten largest clones take roughly 7.7%. Sequenced sample: PBMCs. These receptors were collected from a woman under 40 in good health and CMV-seropositive.

The chain carries TRBV9 and TRBJ1-2; D not resolved. The CDR3 length is 16 residues. Per the germline V gene, CDR1 is SGDLS and CDR2 is YYNGEE. Trimming left V 5 bases short and J 2 bases short, with 19 bases between. The CDR3 DNA is TGTGCCAGCAGTTTGGCCCCTCGTAACCCGAACTATGGCTACACCTTC. As protein: CASSLAPRNPNYGYTF.

The V and J genes are TRBV7-8 and TRBJ2-5; 11 bases align to TRBD2. After removal of 5 bases from V and 3 bases from J, the junction contained 11 bases not matched to a gene. Germline V lookup: CDR1 SGHVS, CDR2 FQNEAQ. There are 17 residues in the CDR3. This chain's CDR3 is CASSALAGGVIKETQYF. Written as DNA, the CDR3 is TGTGCCAGCAGCGCCTTAGCGGGGGGGGTAATTAAAGAGACCCAGTACTTC.

This chain connects TRBV6-1 to TRBJ2-7; a possible D gene is TRBD1 (6 bases). V lost 3 bases to trimming and J lost 4 bases, with 10 bases between them. CDR1 and CDR2 (germline): MNHNS, SASEGT. The length of the CDR3 is 13 residues. This CDR3 reads CASSDGTLYEQYF. Here the CDR3 DNA reads TGTGCCAGCAGTGATGGGACATTATACGAGCAGTACTTC.

There are a few counts of this clone. The chain uses TRBV7-9 and TRBJ1-1; no clear D gene. Between the trimmed V and J ends, which lost 6 bases and 8 bases, there was a span of 16 bases. Germline loops: CDR1 SEHNR, CDR2 FQNEAQ (reference sequence). The CDR3 sequence is 13 residues long. CDR3: CASRTPPGKEAFF. DNA of the CDR3: TGTGCCAGCAGGACTCCCCCCGGGAAAGAAGCTTTCTTT.

With respect to this clone: One end of the junction is discordant with germline, which a read error may explain. Other nucleotide sequences from this sample produce the same CDR3. V gene TRBV15 combines with J gene TRBJ1-3; no firm D call. Germline V gene sequence: CDR1 LNHNV, CDR2 YYDKDF (reference sequence). The CDR3 has 16 amino acids. The chain's CDR3 is CATSRGVPFSGNTIYF. The CDR3 coding sequence is TGTGCCACCAGCAGGGGAGTCCCTTTCTCTGGAAACACCATATACTTT.

V and J are TRBV4-3 and TRBJ1-5, with no clear D. This CDR3 has 13 amino acids. Germline assignment: CDR1 LGHNA and CDR2 YSLEER. V was clipped by 1 base and J by 2 bases, with 3 bases between them. As DNA, the CDR3 is TGCGCCAGCAGCCAAGGGCGCAATCAGCCCCAGCATTTT. This gives the protein CASSQGRNQPQHF.

V gene TRBV4-1 combines with J gene TRBJ2-5, with D unresolved. The V end lost 0 bases, the J end lost 5 bases, and 7 bases lay between the germline ends. Germline V gene sequence: CDR1 MGHRA, CDR2 YSYEKL. The CDR3 runs 13 residues. CDR3 region: CASSQDARETQYF. The CDR3 coding sequence is TGCGCCAGCAGCCAAGATGCCAGGGAGACCCAGTACTTC.

This sequence joins TRBV15 and TRBJ2-7; 10 bases map to TRBD1. There are 16 residues in the CDR3. CDR1 LNHNV and CDR2 YYDKDF come from the germline V gene (reference sequence). Trimming at V came to 0 bases and at J to 6 bases, leaving 8 bases not matched to a gene. The CDR3, as DNA: TGTGCCACCAGCAGAGACACCGGGACAGGGGCTGGCGAGCAGTACTTC. Translation: CATSRDTGTGAGEQYF.

The rearrangement uses TRBV14 and TRBJ2-7; 8 nucleotides align to TRBD1. This CDR3 contains 13 residues. The J segment lost 11 bases and the V segment lost 8 bases, leaving 14 bases of the junction unmatched. CDR1 is SGHDN and CDR2 is FVKESK in the germline V gene. The CDR3 DNA sequence: TGTGCCAGCCAGCTGCAGGGGGCATCCTTAAAGTACTTC. This sequence encodes CASQLQGASLKYF.

This chain joins TRBV6-5 and TRBJ1-6, with D uncertain. Germline V gene lookup returns CDR1 MNHEY and CDR2 SVGAGI. CDR3 size: 14 residues. Trimming took 7 bases from V and 7 from J, leaving 14 bases between them. The CDR3 DNA sequence: TGTGCCAGCACCTACGGGCGGGGAAATTCACCCCTCCACTTT. It translates to CASTYGRGNSPLHF.

This clone showed up just a few times. This chain connects TRBV30 to TRBJ1-2; D perhaps matches TRBD1 (6 bases). Trimming took off 8 bases at V and 4 bases at J, with 20 bases between the two ends. The CDR3 is 14 amino acids. Germline V gives CDR1 GTSNPN, CDR2 SVGIG (reference sequence). The CDR3, as DNA: TGTGCCGCCCTGAGGGGGGGGCCCCGCTATGGCTACACCTTC. As protein: CAALRGGPRYGYTF.

The CDR3: CASSLTTGTNYGYTF. CDR3 bases: TGTGCCAGCAGCTTAACCACAGGGACTAACTATGGCTACACCTTC. V and J are TRBV7-2 and TRBJ1-2; possibly TRBD1 for D (6 bases). Trimming took off 2 bases at V and 0 bases at J, with 10 bases between the two ends. Germline assignment: CDR1 SGHTA and CDR2 FQGNSA. CDR3 length: 15 amino acids.

V gene TRBV19 combines with J gene TRBJ1-1; unclear D gene. CDR1 is LNHDA, CDR2 SQIVND, per germline (reference sequence). The length of the CDR3 is 18 residues. V lost 6 bases, J lost 0 bases, and 23 bases lay in between. DNA for the CDR3: TGTGCCAGTAGCCCGCTCCTCTGGACGGACTCGATGAACACTGAAGCTTTCTTT. It yields the protein CASSPLLWTDSMNTEAFF.

Only one count was recorded for this clone. The rearrangement uses TRBV9 and TRBJ1-2; perhaps TRBD1 as D (5 bases). Germline V CDR1 and CDR2: SGDLS, YYNGEE. V lost 0 bases and J lost 8, with 14 bases in between. The CDR3 has 14 amino acids. The CDR3 DNA sequence: TGTGCCAGCAGCGTAGTAGGGACTACTGGGGGCTACACCTTC. This encodes CASSVVGTTGGYTF. The variable domain in full, completed from reference TRBV9 and TRBJ1-2, reads DSGVTQTPKHLITATGQRVTLRCSPRSGDLSVYWYQQSLDQGLQFLIQYYNGEERAKGNILERFSAQQFPDLHSELNLSSLELGDSALYFCASSVVGTTGGYTFGSGTRLTVV.

The V and J genes are TRBV6-5 and TRBJ2-2; D remains ambiguous. The germline V and J ends were trimmed by 0 bases and 4 bases, with 3 bases remaining between them. This CDR3 has 13 residues. Germline CDR1 MNHEY, CDR2 SVGAGI. The CDR3 loop reads CASSYSATGELFF. As DNA, the CDR3 is TGTGCCAGCAGTTACTCAGCCACCGGGGAGCTGTTTTTT.

This clone has a single count. This chain links TRBV5-4 with TRBJ1-4; 9 nucleotides line up with TRBD1. V dropped 3 bases and J dropped 8; count of bases not matched to a gene: 2. The CDR3 is 13 residues long. The germline gives CDR1 SGHNT, CDR2 YYREEE (reference sequence). CDR3: CASSYDRGEKLFF. The CDR3 region has the DNA TGTGCCAGCAGCTACGACAGGGGGGAAAAACTGTTTTTT. Supplemented by reference TRBV5-4 and TRBJ1-4, the full variable domain reads ETGVTQSPTHLIKTRGQQVTLRCSSQSGHNTVSWYQQALGQGPQFIFQYYREEENGRGNFPPRFSGLQFPNYSSELNVNALELDDSALYLCASSYDRGEKLFFGSGTQLSVL.

As DNA, the CDR3 is TGTGCCAGCAGTGAAGCGTCGACAGTAAACACTGAAGCTTTCTTT. Protein sequence: CASSEASTVNTEAFF. This chain connects TRBV2 to TRBJ1-1; tentative D call: TRBD1 (5 bases). This CDR3 is built from 15 residues. Trimming removed 0 bases at V and 2 bases at J, with 10 bases between. The V gene's germline CDR1 is SNHLY and CDR2 FYNNEI.

The chain carries TRBV4-3 and TRBJ2-3; tentatively, D is TRBD2 (5 bases). Germline CDR1 and CDR2: LGHNA and YSLEER. The V gene lost 0 bases and the J gene lost 3 bases, with 13 bases spanning the gap. The CDR3 is made up of 16 amino acids. As DNA, the CDR3 is TGCGCCAGCAGCCAAGAAAGGAGCGGCATAACAGATACGCAGTATTTT. As protein: CASSQERSGITDTQYF.